This record looks at one TCR beta chain sequence and its context. This sample is part of a study of blood T cells in healthy people across ages. Primed by a sample-barcoded 5' primer and a J-beta primer mix, a second PCR proceeded for roughly 7 to 11 cycles. Each TCR beta cDNA got a 12-nucleotide random molecular identifier. TCRdb independently ran MiXCR on the 5' RACE reads; one entry per CDR3 protein. Here the sample spans about 1.8 million distinct CDR3 sequences, 40% to 55% being singletons. CDR3 length: 16 amino acids. With 4 bases removed from V and 2 bases from J, the gap between germline ends came to 12 bases. Germline CDR1 LGHNA, CDR2 YNFKEQ.

The chain combines TRBV4-2 with TRBJ2-6, with D unresolved. This TCR came from a woman aged 40 to 50 in good health. The sequenced sample consisted of blood. In nucleotides, the CDR3 is TGTGCCAGCAGCCCTACGGCCGAGCCTGGGGCCAACGTCCTGACTTTC. Protein product: CASSPTAEPGANVLTF.